The rows below give T cell receptor beta chains drawn from one sample of a study of OX40 agonist ivuxolimab in advanced cancers. Generated by immunoSEQ multiplex PCR, the TCRdb table keeps only in-frame clones and is missing some. The sample holds 35,000 or so clones, about three quarters seen once. The starting material was CD4+ or CD8+ T cells sorted from blood, obtained in a trial of the OX40 agonist ivuxolimab. These TCRs come from an adult with an advanced solid tumor such as melanoma, head and neck, liver or kidney cancer. Both conserved end residues are part of each CDR3. The D gene is left open where the match is weak. Rows may omit the clone size; those that give it use once, few, many or a size class.

NA,NA,TRBJ1-5,TRBV30,TGTGCCTGGAGTCCACTTGGTGCGTTGAGGGTGAGCAATCAGCCCCAGCATTTT,CAWSPLGALRVSNQPQHF
NA,NA,TRBJ2-5,TRBV7-2,TGTGCCAGCAGCTTAGGGAGGGTTGGGGAGCAGTACTTC,CASSLGRVGEQYF
TRBD1,NA,TRBJ2-3,TRBV7-9,TGTGCCAGCAGCTACAGGGGACGGACAGATACGCAGTATTTT,CASSYRGRTDTQYF
NA,few,TRBJ1-6,TRBV30,TGTGCCTGGACGGCAGGGTGGATTTCACCCCTCCACTTT,CAWTAGWISPLHF
NA,NA,TRBJ2-7,TRBV11-2,TGTGCCAGCAGCCTCACCCCCATCCGGGAGCAGTACTTC,CASSLTPIREQYF
NA,once,TRBJ2-5,TRBV4-2,TGTGCCAGCAGCCAAGGACAGCAAGAGACCCAGTACTTC,CASSQGQQETQYF
NA,NA,TRBJ1-2,TRBV29-1,TGCAGCGTTGGTGGGGGTAGGGGAGACTATGGCTACACCTTC,CSVGGGRGDYGYTF
NA,NA,TRBJ2-6,TRBV2,TGTGCCAGCAGCTCGGACAGTTCTGGGGCCAACGTCCTGACTTTC,CASSSDSSGANVLTF
TRBD1,NA,TRBJ2-6,TRBV27,TGTGCCAGCAGTTTCAGGGGGCCCTCTGGGGCCAACGTCCTGACTTTC,CASSFRGPSGANVLTF
NA,NA,TRBJ1-1,TRBV6-6,TGTGCCAGCAGTTGGGGGAGAACTGAAGCTTTCTTT,CASSWGRTEAFF
NA,NA,TRBJ1-2,TRBV6-1,TGTGCCAGCAGTGAAGCGGGCTCGACAGCTCGAGGCTACACCTTC,CASSEAGSTARGYTF
NA,few,TRBJ2-1,TRBV2,TGTGCCAGCAGTGAGGGGTTTGGACTTGTTGGGGTGTTCTTC,CASSEGFGLVGVFF
NA,NA,TRBJ1-3,TRBV5-4,TGTGCCAGCAGCAGTGACCACTCTGGAAACACCATATATTTT,CASSSDHSGNTIYF
NA,few,TRBJ2-2,TRBV29-1,TGCAGCGTTGCTGGACACCAGCTCACCTCGAACACCGGGGAGCTGTTTTTT,CSVAGHQLTSNTGELFF
NA,NA,TRBJ1-6,TRBV7-8,TGTGCCAGCAGCCTGGGGCTGGGGTCACCCCTCCACTTT,CASSLGLGSPLHF
NA,NA,TRBJ1-1,TRBV19,TGTGCCAGTAGTATAGACCGTATTCAGCGGGCGAGAGCTTTCTTT,CASSIDRIQRARAFF
NA,once,TRBJ1-2,TRBV27,TGTGCCAGCAGTTTGAGACAGGACCCTACTGGCTACACCTTC,CASSLRQDPTGYTF
TRBD2,NA,TRBJ2-7,TRBV7-7,TGTGCCAGCAGCTTAGCTAGCGGGGGGACCAGCTCCTACGAGCAGTACTTC,CASSLASGGTSSYEQYF
TRBD1,NA,TRBJ1-1,TRBV2,TGTGCCAGCAGCCGACAGGGAGATGTATCTGAAGCTTTCTTT,CASSRQGDVSEAFF
NA,NA,TRBJ1-2,TRBV9,TGTGCCAGCAGCTCCACTTGGGGCTACACCTTC,CASSSTWGYTF
NA,NA,TRBJ1-5,TRBV5-1,TGCGCCAGCAGCTTGGAGTACGGGGGCGCGGCGCCCCAGCATTTT,CASSLEYGGAAPQHF
NA,NA,TRBJ1-5,TRBV19,TGTGCCAGTAACAAAGGTGCCGGGCGTAGCAATCAGCCCCAGCATTTT,CASNKGAGRSNQPQHF
NA,NA,TRBJ1-2,TRBV10-2,TGCGCCAGCAGTGAGGTCCGGGTGGTCACTGGCTACACCTTC,CASSEVRVVTGYTF
TRBD2,NA,TRBJ2-2,TRBV5-6,TGTGCCAGCAGCCCGGGACTACTCACCGGGGAGCTGTTTTTT,CASSPGLLTGELFF
TRBD1,NA,TRBJ2-2,TRBV2,TGTGCCAGCAGGGCGAGGGGGCAGGTCGGGGAGCTGTTTTTT,CASRARGQVGELFF
NA,large,TRBJ2-7,TRBV29-1,TGCAGCGTTTGCAGCCCCTACGAGCAGTACTTC,CSVCSPYEQYF
NA,few,TRBJ1-6,TRBV30,TGTGCCTGGAGTGTACTACCGTATAATTCACCCCTCCACTTT,CAWSVLPYNSPLHF
TRBD2,NA,TRBJ2-3,TRBV10-3,TGTGCCATCAGTGGCATCGAGGGGCGGGGGGGCTCGGATACGCAGTATTTT,CAISGIEGRGGSDTQYF
TRBD1,NA,TRBJ2-5,TRBV27,TGTGCCAGCCAAGGACAGGGTGGTGAGACCCAGTACTTC,CASQGQGGETQYF
NA,NA,TRBJ1-5,TRBV6-1,TGTGCCAGCAGACACGGGACACGCTCTCAGCCCCAGCATTTT,CASRHGTRSQPQHF
TRBD1,NA,TRBJ1-5,TRBV5-4,TGTGCCAGCAGCTTTTCGACAGGGGGGATGACGCAGCCCCAGCATTTT,CASSFSTGGMTQPQHF
TRBD1,NA,TRBJ2-2,TRBV5-3,TGTGCCAGAAGCTTAGTCTCTGTCAGGGGGCGCGCGGGCACCGGGGAGCTGTTTTTT,CARSLVSVRGRAGTGELFF
TRBD1,NA,TRBJ1-5,TRBV4-1,TGCGCCAGCAGCCAAGATCCGGGACAGGGCAATCAGCCCCAGCATTTT,CASSQDPGQGNQPQHF
NA,NA,TRBJ2-7,TRBV7-9,TGTGCCAGCAGCTCCTCCGGGAAAGCCTACGAGCAGTACTTC,CASSSSGKAYEQYF
NA,NA,TRBJ1-2,TRBV6-5,TGTGCCAGCCAAGGGGACTTTGGCTACACCTTC,CASQGDFGYTF
NA,NA,TRBJ2-1,TRBV27,TGTGCCAGCAGCCTTGGACGGGATTCTTACAATGAGCAGTTCTTC,CASSLGRDSYNEQFF
NA,NA,TRBJ1-5,TRBV21-1,TGTGCCAGCAGCAAAGTAGGGACAGGGAAATGGGGCAATCAGCCCCAGCATTTT,CASSKVGTGKWGNQPQHF
TRBD1,NA,TRBJ1-1,TRBV6-1,TGTGCCAGCAGTGAAGAGACAGGGGATGGGAGCACTGAAGCTTTCTTT,CASSEETGDGSTEAFF
TRBD1,NA,TRBJ1-2,TRBV25-1,TGTGCCAGCAGTGGCAGCCCCGGGACAGCGGGGCGATATGGCTACACCTTC,CASSGSPGTAGRYGYTF
NA,few,TRBJ2-3,TRBV7-2,TGTGCCAGCAGTCGGGGAGATACGCAGTATTTT,CASSRGDTQYF
TRBD1,NA,TRBJ1-1,TRBV5-1,TGCGCCAGCAAGGACAGGCCGAACACTGAAGCTTTCTTT,CASKDRPNTEAFF
NA,NA,TRBJ2-7,TRBV21-1,TGTGCCAGCAGCGCGGGACAGGGGGGCTCCTACGAGCAGTACTTC,CASSAGQGGSYEQYF
NA,NA,TRBJ1-5,TRBV29-1,TGCAGCGCGACAACCGGGACAAAAAATCAGCCCCAGCATTTT,CSATTGTKNQPQHF
NA,NA,TRBJ1-6,TRBV2,TGTGCCAGCAGTCCCCGGGGAAATTCACCCCTCCACTTT,CASSPRGNSPLHF
NA,NA,TRBJ1-1,TRBV12-5,TGTGCTAGTGGTTTGGTAAAGGGAGCAGACAGGAACTCAAACACTGAAGCTTTCTTT,CASGLVKGADRNSNTEAFF
TRBD2,NA,TRBJ2-5,TRBV27,TGTGCCAGCAGTTTATCTCTAGCGGGGGGGAAGGAGACCCAGTACTTC,CASSLSLAGGKETQYF
NA,NA,TRBJ2-5,TRBV18,TGTGCCAGCTCACGCCAAGAGACCCAGTACTTC,CASSRQETQYF